Shown below are 22 T cell receptor beta chains from a single sample sequenced in a study of metastatic and nonmetastatic thyroid tumors. TCRdb redid the clone calls on the PCR reads using MiXCR. The table records 91,000 or so clones, roughly 13% of them present only once. Every patient underwent thyroid surgery untreated. Sequencing was done on a sample of blood. Receptors were obtained from a female donor with papillary thyroid cancer or a benign thyroid nodule (not recorded which). Some clones in this sample may be carry-over from other donors' samples.

This clone was recorded many times. This chain connects TRBV20-1 to TRBJ2-2; 12 bases map to TRBD2. The CDR3 covers 17 residues. The junction had 9 bases not matched to a gene; V was cut back by 2 bases and J by 5 bases. Germline lookup yields CDR1 DFQATT and CDR2 SNEGSKA (reference sequence). This CDR3 reads CSARKVTSGRPTGELFF. As DNA, the CDR3 is TGCAGTGCTAGAAAAGTTACTAGCGGGAGGCCGACCGGGGAGCTGTTTTTT.

This chain connects TRBV7-3 to TRBJ2-1; 13 bases align to TRBD2. With 5 bases clipped from V and 9 bases from J, the junction kept 7 bases outside the gene matches. Looked up from germline, CDR1 is SGHTA and CDR2 is FQGTGA. The CDR3 length is 15 residues. CDR3 DNA sequence: TGTGCCAGCAGCAAAACTAGCGGGAGGGCATTTGAGCAGTTCTTC. This sequence encodes CASSKTSGRAFEQFF.

This clone was counted many times. The chain links TRBV29-1 to TRBJ2-7; 13 bases map to TRBD2. The CDR3 loop spans 15 amino acids. The germline gives CDR1 SQVTM, CDR2 ANQGSEA. V shed 0 bases and J 3 bases; nucleotides not matched to a gene: 2. CDR3 protein: CSVEEGLAGIYEQYF. CDR3 sequence (DNA): TGCAGCGTTGAAGAGGGACTAGCGGGGATCTACGAGCAGTACTTC.

This clone was seen ten or more times. The CDR3 nucleotides are TGTGCCAGCAGCTTAAATAGCGGGGTGGGGAACACCGGGGAGCTGTTTTTT. This codes for CASSLNSGVGNTGELFF. The chain uses TRBV28 and TRBJ2-2; TRBD2 matches at 8 bases. V lost 6 bases and J lost 1; bases outside the gene matches: 10. The CDR3 has 17 residues. Germline V gives CDR1 MDHEN, CDR2 SYDVKM.

This clone showed up many times. This chain connects TRBV4-2 to TRBJ2-3, with TRBD2 matching over 11 bases. V lost 4 bases to trimming and J lost 1 base; unmatched junction nucleotides: 13. CDR3 length equals 19 residues. CDR1 and CDR2 (germline): LGHNA, YNFKEQ. For the CDR3, the DNA is TGTGCCAGCAGCCCCCGGACTAGCGGGTACCGATGGGGCACAGATACGCAGTATTTT. Translation: CASSPRTSGYRWGTDTQYF.

This clone was seen many times. The J gene is TRBJ2-2, the V gene TRBV7-2, with no clear D. V was trimmed by 2 bases and J by 8 bases, leaving 6 bases between them. Germline lookup yields CDR1 SGHTA and CDR2 FQGNSA. The CDR3 runs 12 residues. CDR3 coding DNA: TGTGCCAGCAGCTTATTGGCAGGGGAGCTGTTTTTT. Amino acids: CASSLLAGELFF.

The table lists this clone with many counts. V usage is TRBV29-1 and J usage is TRBJ2-3; TRBD2 is a possible D gene (6 bases). The CDR3 totals 13 residues. Germline assignment: CDR1 SQVTM and CDR2 ANQGSEA. Trimming cost V 3 bases and J 4 bases, with 11 bases left between them. The CDR3 sequence is CSVEEGMADTQYF. The CDR3 nucleotides read TGCAGCGTTGAGGAGGGGATGGCAGATACGCAGTATTTT.

This clone was counted ten times or more. V is TRBV12-3 or TRBV12-4 and J is TRBJ1-4, with 9 bases identical to TRBD1. This CDR3 has 14 residues. With V trimmed by 6 bases and J by 2 bases, 1 base remained unmatched. The CDR3 nucleotides read TGTGCCAGCAGGGGGACAGGGACTAATGAAAAACTGTTTTTT. This gives the protein CASRGTGTNEKLFF.

This clone was seen repeatedly, ten times or more. Since a much larger clone is just one base distant, this may be a read error. The genes are TRBV6-2 or TRBV6-3 and TRBJ2-1; D is perhaps TRBD1 or TRBD2 (5 bases each). The length of the CDR3 is 15 residues. V lost 8 bases and J lost 7, with 21 bases in between. Germline CDR1 and CDR2: MNHEY and SVGEGT. The CDR3 loop is CASHIFGTGLNEQFF. CDR3 nucleotide sequence: TGTGCCAGCCATATATTCGGGACGGGGCTAAATGAGCAGTTCTTC.

Worth noting for this clone: One base away lies a much larger clone, so this may be a sequencing read error. The chain recombines TRBV19 with TRBJ2-1; D gene ambiguous. The V gene's germline CDR1 is LNHDA and CDR2 SQIVND (reference sequence). V was shortened by 3 bases and J by 8 bases, with 11 bases between the two germline ends. This CDR3 has 13 residues. CDR3 in amino acids: CASSMIVVDEQFF. CDR3 bases: TGTGCCAGTAGTATGATTGTTGTGGATGAGCAGTTCTTC. Drawing the rest from reference TRBV19 and TRBJ2-1, the complete variable domain is DGGITQSPKYLFRKEGQNVTLSCEQNLNHDAMYWYRQDPGQGLRLIYYSQIVNDFQKGDIAEGYSVSREKKESFPLTVTSAQKNPTAFYLCASSMIVVDEQFFGPGTRLTVL.

At least ten counts were recorded for this clone. The gene calls are TRBV2 and TRBJ1-3; 7 bases are a match to TRBD1. From germline, CDR1 is SNHLY and CDR2 FYNNEI. With 6 bases clipped from V and 1 base from J, the junction kept 3 bases outside the gene matches. This CDR3 has 14 residues. The CDR3 here is CASSDRVSGNTIYF. The CDR3 nucleotides are TGTGCCAGCAGCGACAGGGTATCTGGAAACACCATATATTTT.

This clone was detected once. The junction and the germline gene differ at one end; a read error may be behind it. V and J are TRBV24-1 and TRBJ2-5; 12 bases are shared with TRBD1. CDR3 size: 17 residues. Germline V lookup: CDR1 KGHDR, CDR2 SFDVKD. This chain's CDR3 is CASSAVGTGGPTETQYF. The CDR3 DNA reads as TGTGCCAGCAGTGCGGTCGGGACAGGGGGCCCGACAGAGACCCAGTACTTC.

This clone was recorded only once. This sample includes further DNA sequences coding for the same CDR3. This rearrangement joins TRBV9 to TRBJ1-4; no clear D. The CDR3 totals 16 residues. Trimming shortened V by 0 bases and J by 7 bases, and 16 bases separated the two germline ends. CDR1 and CDR2 (germline): SGDLS, YYNGEE. The CDR3: CASSVARGRVGEKLFF. CDR3 nucleotides: TGTGCCAGCAGCGTAGCTCGGGGTCGAGTCGGTGAAAAACTGTTTTTT. Based on the CDR3 plus reference TRBV9 and TRBJ1-4, the full variable domain is DSGVTQTPKHLITATGQRVTLRCSPRSGDLSVYWYQQSLDQGLQFLIQYYNGEERAKGNILERFSAQQFPDLHSELNLSSLELGDSALYFCASSVARGRVGEKLFFGSGTQLSVL.

This clone has ten or more counts. The chain is built from TRBV9 and TRBJ2-2, with TRBD2 matching 9 bases. CDR1 is SGDLS and CDR2 is YYNGEE in the germline V gene. V lost 0 bases to trimming and J lost 7 bases; unmatched junction nucleotides: 7. The length of the CDR3 is 16 residues. The CDR3: CASSVGPSGMNGELFF. Here the CDR3 DNA reads TGTGCCAGCAGCGTAGGGCCTAGCGGGATGAACGGGGAGCTGTTTTTT.

This clone has only a few counts. With a much larger clone just one base away, this may be a read error. Other DNA variants within this sample encode the same CDR3. The chain couples TRBV5-1 to TRBJ2-7; TRBD2 matches 8 bases. Trimming at V came to 1 base and at J to 7 bases, leaving 10 bases not matched to a gene. CDR1 is SGHRS and CDR2 is YFSETQ in the germline V gene. This CDR3 region has 15 residues. Here the CDR3 reads CASSLSREASREQYF. Written as DNA, the CDR3 is TGCGCCAGCAGCTTGTCGCGGGAGGCGAGCCGAGAGCAGTACTTC. Supplemented by reference TRBV5-1 and TRBJ2-7, the full variable domain reads KAGVTQTPRYLIKTRGQQVTLSCSPISGHRSVSWYQQTPGQGLQFLFEYFSETQRNKGNFPGRFSGRQFSNSRSEMNVSTLELGDSALYLCASSLSREASREQYFGPGTRLTVT.

This clone was recorded at least ten times. The chain has TRBV6-2 or TRBV6-3 and TRBJ2-7; no clear D. CDR3 length: 13 residues. V was pared by 8 bases and J by 4 bases, with 15 bases between. Per the germline V gene, CDR1 is MNHEY and CDR2 is SVGEGT. The CDR3 coding sequence is TGTGCCAGCCGGGTCACTGGTATTTACGAGCAGTACTTC. Protein: CASRVTGIYEQYF.

There are many counts of this clone. DNA for the CDR3: TGTGCCAGCAGTTACTTATCATTGGGACAGGGGGACTACGAGCAGTACTTC. Amino acids: CASSYLSLGQGDYEQYF. The chain uses TRBV6-2 or TRBV6-3 and TRBJ2-7, with 11 bases matching TRBD1. This CDR3 spans 17 amino acids. Germline loops: CDR1 MNHEY, CDR2 SVGEGT. The trim removed 1 base at V and 3 bases at J, leaving 8 bases unmatched.

This clone occurred many times. The rearrangement uses TRBV28 and TRBJ2-7; 8 nucleotides align to TRBD1. CDR3 length equals 13 residues. The germline V gene has CDR1 MDHEN and CDR2 SYDVKM. J lost 3 bases, V lost 2 bases, and 0 bases had no gene match. CDR3 protein: CASSLGQGYEQYF. DNA for the CDR3: TGTGCCAGCAGTTTAGGACAGGGCTACGAGCAGTACTTC. Full variable domain (missing parts from reference TRBV28 and TRBJ2-7): DVKVTQSSRYLVKRTGEKVFLECVQDMDHENMFWYRQDPGLGLRLIYFSYDVKMKEKGDIPEGYSVSREKKERFSLILESASTNQTSMYLCASSLGQGYEQYFGPGTRLTVT.

This clone was seen repeatedly, ten times or more. The rearrangement uses TRBV10-3 and TRBJ1-6; possibly TRBD1 for D (5 bases). V was shortened by 2 bases and J by 3 bases, with 11 bases between the two germline ends. Per germline, CDR1 ENHRY and CDR2 SYGVKD. The CDR3 totals 16 residues. CDR3 sequence: CAISERRGDYNSPLHF. In DNA, the CDR3 is TGTGCCATCAGTGAGAGGAGGGGCGACTATAATTCACCCCTCCACTTT.

This clone was seen ten or more times. This sequence may be a read error, since a much larger clone differs from it by one base. This sequence joins TRBV4-3 and TRBJ2-3, with a tentative D call TRBD2 (5 bases). Per the germline V gene, CDR1 is LGHNA and CDR2 is YSLEER. V shed 8 bases and J shed 3 bases, with 15 bases lying between them. The CDR3 runs to 14 residues. The CDR3 is CASPSYGETDTQYF. The CDR3 region has the DNA TGCGCCAGCCCCTCCTACGGGGAGACAGATACGCAGTATTTT.

This clone occurred a few times. Just one base apart from a much larger clone, this may be a read error. V gene TRBV7-3 combines with J gene TRBJ2-2, with 8 bases fitting TRBD1. This CDR3 spans 14 amino acids. Germline V gene sequence: CDR1 SGHTA, CDR2 FQGTGA. This CDR3 reads CASSQGANTGELSF. The CDR3 DNA is TGTGCCAGCAGCCAGGGGGCGAACACCGGGGAGCTGTCTTTT.

The rearrangement uses TRBV5-1 and TRBJ1-4, with 11 bases that match TRBD1. The CDR3 covers 17 residues. The ends lost 3 bases at V and 0 bases at J; junction bases unmatched: 4. Germline V gene lookup returns CDR1 SGHRS and CDR2 YFSETQ. CDR3 in DNA: TGCGCCAGCAGCTCAGGACAGGGGGCATCAACTAATGAAAAACTGTTTTTT. Encoded protein: CASSSGQGASTNEKLFF. Based on the CDR3 plus reference TRBV5-1 and TRBJ1-4, the full variable domain is KAGVTQTPRYLIKTRGQQVTLSCSPISGHRSVSWYQQTPGQGLQFLFEYFSETQRNKGNFPGRFSGRQFSNSRSEMNVSTLELGDSALYLCASSSGQGASTNEKLFFGSGTQLSVL.